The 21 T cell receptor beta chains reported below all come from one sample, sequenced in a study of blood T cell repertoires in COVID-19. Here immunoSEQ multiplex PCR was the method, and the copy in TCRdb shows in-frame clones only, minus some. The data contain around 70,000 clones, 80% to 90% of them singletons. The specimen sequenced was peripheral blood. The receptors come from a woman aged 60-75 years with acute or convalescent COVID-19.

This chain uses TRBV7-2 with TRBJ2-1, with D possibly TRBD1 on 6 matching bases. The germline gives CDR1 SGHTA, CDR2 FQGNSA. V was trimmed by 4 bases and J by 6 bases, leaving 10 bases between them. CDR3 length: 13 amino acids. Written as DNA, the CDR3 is TGTGCCAGCAGCTCCCAAGGGGGCAATGAGCAGTTCTTC. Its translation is CASSSQGGNEQFF.

Here the CDR3 reads CASSEGGEAFF. CDR3 DNA: TGTGCCAGCAGTGAAGGCGGTGAAGCTTTCTTT. The chain is built from TRBV6-1 and TRBJ1-1, with D hard to call. The CDR3 consists of 11 residues. Germline V gene data show CDR1 as MNHNS and CDR2 as SASEGT. The ends were cut back, 1 base at V and 7 bases at J, with 4 bases in the middle.

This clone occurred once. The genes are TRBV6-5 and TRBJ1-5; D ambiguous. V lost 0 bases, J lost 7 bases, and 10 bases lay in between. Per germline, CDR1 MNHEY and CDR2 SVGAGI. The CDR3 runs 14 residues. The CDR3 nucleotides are TGTGCCAGCAGTTACTCGGAGGGTAGGCAGCCCCAGCATTTT. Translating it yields CASSYSEGRQPQHF.

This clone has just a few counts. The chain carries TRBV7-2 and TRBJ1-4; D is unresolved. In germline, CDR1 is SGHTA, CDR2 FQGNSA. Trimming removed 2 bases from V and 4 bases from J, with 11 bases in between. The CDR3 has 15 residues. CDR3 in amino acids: CASSLSGKFNEKLFF. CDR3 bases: TGTGCCAGCAGCTTAAGTGGCAAATTTAATGAAAAACTGTTTTTT.

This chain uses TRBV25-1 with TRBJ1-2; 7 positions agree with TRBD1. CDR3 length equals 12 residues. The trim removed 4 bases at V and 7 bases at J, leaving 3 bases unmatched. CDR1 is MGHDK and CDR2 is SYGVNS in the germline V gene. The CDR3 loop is CASSGGTAGYTF. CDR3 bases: TGTGCCAGCAGTGGGGGGACAGCTGGCTACACCTTC.

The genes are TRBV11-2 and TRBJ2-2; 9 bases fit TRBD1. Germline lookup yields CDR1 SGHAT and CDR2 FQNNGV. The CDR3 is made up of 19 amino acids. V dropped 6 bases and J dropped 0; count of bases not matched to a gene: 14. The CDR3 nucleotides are TGTGCCAGCAGTTCAATGGGACTGGGGACAGGGACGAACACCGGGGAGCTGTTTTTT. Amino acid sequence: CASSSMGLGTGTNTGELFF.

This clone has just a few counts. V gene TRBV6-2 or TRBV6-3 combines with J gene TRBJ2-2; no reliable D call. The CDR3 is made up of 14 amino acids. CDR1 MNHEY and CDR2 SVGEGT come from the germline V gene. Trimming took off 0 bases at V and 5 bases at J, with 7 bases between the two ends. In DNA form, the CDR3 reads TGTGCCAGCAGTTACTCGAGGCTAACCGGGGAGCTGTTTTTT. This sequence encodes CASSYSRLTGELFF.

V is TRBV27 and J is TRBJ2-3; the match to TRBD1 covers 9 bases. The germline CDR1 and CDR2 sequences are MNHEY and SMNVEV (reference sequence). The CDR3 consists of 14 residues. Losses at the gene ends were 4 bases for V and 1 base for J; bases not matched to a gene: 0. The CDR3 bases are TGTGCCAGCAGTTGGACAGGGGGCACAGATACGCAGTATTTT. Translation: CASSWTGGTDTQYF.

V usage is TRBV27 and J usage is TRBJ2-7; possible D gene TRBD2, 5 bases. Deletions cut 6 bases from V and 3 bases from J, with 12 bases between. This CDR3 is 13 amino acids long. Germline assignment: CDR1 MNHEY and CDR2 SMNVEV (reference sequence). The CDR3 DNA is TGTGCCAGCAGGAAAGACGGGATCTACGAGCAGTACTTC. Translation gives CASRKDGIYEQYF.

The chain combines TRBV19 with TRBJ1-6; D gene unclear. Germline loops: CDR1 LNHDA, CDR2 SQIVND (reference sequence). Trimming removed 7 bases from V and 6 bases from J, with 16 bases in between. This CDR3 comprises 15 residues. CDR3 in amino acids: CASKEGLSLNSPLHF. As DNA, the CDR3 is TGTGCCAGTAAGGAGGGCCTCAGCCTTAATTCACCCCTCCACTTT. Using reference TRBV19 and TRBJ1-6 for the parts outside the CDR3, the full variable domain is DGGITQSPKYLFRKEGQNVTLSCEQNLNHDAMYWYRQDPGQGLRLIYYSQIVNDFQKGDIAEGYSVSREKKESFPLTVTSAQKNPTAFYLCASKEGLSLNSPLHFGNGTRLTVT.

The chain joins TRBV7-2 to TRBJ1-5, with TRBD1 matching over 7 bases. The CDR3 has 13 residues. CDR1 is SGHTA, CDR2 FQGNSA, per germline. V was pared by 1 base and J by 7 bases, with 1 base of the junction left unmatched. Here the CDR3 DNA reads TGTGCCAGCAGCTTAGGGGACAGCCAGCCCCAGCATTTT. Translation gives CASSLGDSQPQHF.

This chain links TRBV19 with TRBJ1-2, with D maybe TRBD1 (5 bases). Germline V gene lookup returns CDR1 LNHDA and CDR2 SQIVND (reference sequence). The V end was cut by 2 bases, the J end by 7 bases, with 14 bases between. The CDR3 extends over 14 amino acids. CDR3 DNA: TGTGCCAGTAGTATACTCAGGGAAGTGTCTGGCTACACCTTC. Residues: CASSILREVSGYTF.

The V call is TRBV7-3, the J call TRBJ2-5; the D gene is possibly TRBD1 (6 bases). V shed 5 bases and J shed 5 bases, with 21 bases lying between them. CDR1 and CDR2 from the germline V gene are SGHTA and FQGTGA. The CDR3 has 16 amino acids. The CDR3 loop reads CASSPSGVGTMETQYF. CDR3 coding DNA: TGTGCCAGCAGCCCATCGGGTGTAGGGACAATGGAGACCCAGTACTTC.

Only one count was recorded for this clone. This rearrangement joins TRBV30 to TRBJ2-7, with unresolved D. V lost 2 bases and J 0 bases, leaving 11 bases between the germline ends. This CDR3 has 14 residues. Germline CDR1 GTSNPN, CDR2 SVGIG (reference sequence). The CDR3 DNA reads TGTGCCTGGAGTCGTGAGTCGAGCTCCTACGAGCAGTACTTC. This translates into CAWSRESSSYEQYF.

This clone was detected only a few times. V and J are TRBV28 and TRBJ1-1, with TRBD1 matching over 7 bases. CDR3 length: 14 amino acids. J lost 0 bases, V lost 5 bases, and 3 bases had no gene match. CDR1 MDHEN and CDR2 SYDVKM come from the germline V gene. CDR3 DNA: TGTGCCAGCAGTGATGGGACAGTGAACACTGAAGCTTTCTTT. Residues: CASSDGTVNTEAFF. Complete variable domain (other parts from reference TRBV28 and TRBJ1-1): DVKVTQSSRYLVKRTGEKVFLECVQDMDHENMFWYRQDPGLGLRLIYFSYDVKMKEKGDIPEGYSVSREKKERFSLILESASTNQTSMYLCASSDGTVNTEAFFGQGTRLTVV.

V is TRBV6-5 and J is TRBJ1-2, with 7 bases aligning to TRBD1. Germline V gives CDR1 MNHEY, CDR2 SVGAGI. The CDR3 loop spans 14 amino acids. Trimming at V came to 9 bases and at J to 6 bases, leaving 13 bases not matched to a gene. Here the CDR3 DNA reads TGTGCCAGTAAACAGGGGCCTCAAGGGGATGGCTACACCTTC. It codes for CASKQGPQGDGYTF.

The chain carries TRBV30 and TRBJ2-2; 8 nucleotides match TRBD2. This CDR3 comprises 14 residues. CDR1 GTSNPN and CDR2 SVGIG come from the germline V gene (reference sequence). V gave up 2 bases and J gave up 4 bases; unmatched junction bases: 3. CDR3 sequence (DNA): TGTGCCTGGAGTACGGGGGGGCGCACCGGGGAGCTGTTTTTT. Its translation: CAWSTGGRTGELFF.

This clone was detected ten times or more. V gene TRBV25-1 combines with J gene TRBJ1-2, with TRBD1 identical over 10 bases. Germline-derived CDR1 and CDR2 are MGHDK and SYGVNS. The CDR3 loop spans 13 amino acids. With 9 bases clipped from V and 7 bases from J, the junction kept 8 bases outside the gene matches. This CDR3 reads CASRTGTGVGYTF. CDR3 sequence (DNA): TGTGCCAGTAGAACCGGGACAGGGGTTGGCTACACCTTC.

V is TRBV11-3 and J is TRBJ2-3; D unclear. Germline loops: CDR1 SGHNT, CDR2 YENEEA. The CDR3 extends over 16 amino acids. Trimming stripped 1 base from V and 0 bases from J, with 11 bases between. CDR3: CASSLGLYSSTDTQYF. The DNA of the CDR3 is TGTGCCAGCAGCTTAGGATTGTACAGTAGCACAGATACGCAGTATTTT.

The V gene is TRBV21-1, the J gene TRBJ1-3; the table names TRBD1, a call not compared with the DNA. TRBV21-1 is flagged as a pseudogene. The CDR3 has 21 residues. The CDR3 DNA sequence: TGTGCCAGCAGCAAAATACTTAGGGGGACAGGGGATCCAAGCTCTGGAAACACCATATATTTT. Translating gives CASSKILRGTGDPSSGNTIYF.

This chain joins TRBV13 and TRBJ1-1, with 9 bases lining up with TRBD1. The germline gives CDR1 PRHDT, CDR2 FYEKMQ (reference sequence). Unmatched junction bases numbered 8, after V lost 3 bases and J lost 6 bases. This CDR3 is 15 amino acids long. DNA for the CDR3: TGTGCCAGCAGCTTTATGGGACAGGGTTGGCCTGAAGCTTTCTTT. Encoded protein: CASSFMGQGWPEAFF.